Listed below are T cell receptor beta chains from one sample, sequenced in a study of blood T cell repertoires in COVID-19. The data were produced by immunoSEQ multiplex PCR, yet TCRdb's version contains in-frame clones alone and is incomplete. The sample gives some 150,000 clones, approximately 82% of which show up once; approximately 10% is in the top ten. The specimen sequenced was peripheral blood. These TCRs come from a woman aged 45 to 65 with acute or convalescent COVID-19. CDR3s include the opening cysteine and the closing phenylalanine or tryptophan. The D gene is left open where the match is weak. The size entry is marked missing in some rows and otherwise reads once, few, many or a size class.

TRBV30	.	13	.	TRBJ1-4	TGTGCCTGGGGACGAGGGTCGGGAGAAAAACTGTTTTTT	CAWGRGSGEKLFF
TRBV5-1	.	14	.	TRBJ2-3	TGCGCCAGCAGCTTATGGCTTTCGCCAGATACGCAGTATTTT	CASSLWLSPDTQYF
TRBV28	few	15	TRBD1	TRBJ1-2	TGTGCCAGCAGTTTGCCAATGGGACAGCCCGATGGCTACACCTTC	CASSLPMGQPDGYTF
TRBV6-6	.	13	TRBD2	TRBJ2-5	TGTGCCAGCATGGCGGGAGGTCGAGAGACCCAGTACTTC	CASMAGGRETQYF
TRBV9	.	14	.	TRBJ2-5	TGTGCCAGCAGCGGAGGGGGATTCCAAGAGACCCAGTACTTC	CASSGGGFQETQYF
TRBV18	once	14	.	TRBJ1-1	TGTGCCAGCTCACCACCGGGCGCCTACACTGAAGCTTTCTTT	CASSPPGAYTEAFF
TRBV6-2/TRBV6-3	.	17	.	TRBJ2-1	TGTGCCAGCAGTTACTCCATCACAGGAAACTCCTACGGTTGGCAGTTCTTC	CASSYSITGNSYGWQFF
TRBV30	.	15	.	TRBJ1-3	TGTGCCCTCCGGCGGGGCACGGCTATAGGTAACACCATATATTTT	CALRRGTAIGNTIYF
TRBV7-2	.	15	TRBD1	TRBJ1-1	TGTGCCAGCAGCGTAGGACAGGGGATGAACACTGAAGCTTTCTTT	CASSVGQGMNTEAFF
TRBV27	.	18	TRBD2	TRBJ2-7	TGTGCCAGCACCTCGCCGGGACTAGCGGGAGTTACTATCTACGAGCAGTACTTC	CASTSPGLAGVTIYEQYF
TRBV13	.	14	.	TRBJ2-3	TGTGCCAGCAGCCCGGACTATAGCACAGATACGCAGTATTTT	CASSPDYSTDTQYF
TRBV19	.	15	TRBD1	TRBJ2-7	TGTGCCAGTAGCGGAATCCGGGACAGGGTGTCCGAGCAGTACTTC	CASSGIRDRVSEQYF
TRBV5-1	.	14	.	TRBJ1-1	TGCGCCAGCAGCTCGCATCAGAGTAGCGCTGAAGCTTTCTTT	CASSSHQSSAEAFF
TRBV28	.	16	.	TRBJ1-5	TGTGCCAGCAGCCTGGGGGGGGGTTGGAGCAATCAGCCCCAGCATTTT	CASSLGGGWSNQPQHF
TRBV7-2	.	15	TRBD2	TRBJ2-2	TGTGCCAGCAGCTTAAACGGGGGGTTGGCCGGGGAGCTGTTTTTT	CASSLNGGLAGELFF
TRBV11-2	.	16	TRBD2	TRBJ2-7	TGTGCCAGCAGCTTAGGCCGACTAGCAGTCTCCTACGAGCAGTACTTC	CASSLGRLAVSYEQYF
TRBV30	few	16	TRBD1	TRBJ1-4	TGTGCCTGGAGGGGGAGACAGGGATCAACTAATGAAAAACTGTTTTTT	CAWRGRQGSTNEKLFF
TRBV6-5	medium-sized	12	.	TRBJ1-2	TGTGCCGGAAGGACAGCCGACTATGGCTACACCTTC	CAGRTADYGYTF
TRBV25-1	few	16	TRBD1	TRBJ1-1	TGTGCCAGCAGTGAATCAATCGACAGGGGCAACACTGAAGCTTTCTTT	CASSESIDRGNTEAFF
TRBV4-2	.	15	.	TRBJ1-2	TGTGCCAGCAGCCAAGATGGGGGGGGAAGGTATGGCTACACCTTC	CASSQDGGGRYGYTF
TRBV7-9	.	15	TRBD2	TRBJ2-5	TGTGCCAGCAGCTCCTTACTAGCGGGGGTAGAGACCCAGTACTTC	CASSSLLAGVETQYF
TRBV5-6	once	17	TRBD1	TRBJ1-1	TGTGCCAGCGGAGAGGGGGCAGGGGCTGTTAGGGACACTGAAGCTTTCTTT	CASGEGAGAVRDTEAFF
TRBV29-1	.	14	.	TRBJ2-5	TGCAGCGTTGAAGGATACAGGACGGCGGAGACCCAGTACTTC	CSVEGYRTAETQYF
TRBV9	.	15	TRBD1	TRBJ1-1	TGTGCCAGCAGCGTAGCACCAGGGGGCAACACTGAAGCTTTCTTT	CASSVAPGGNTEAFF
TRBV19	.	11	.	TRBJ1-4	TGTGCCAGTAGTATAGGCGGGAAACTGTTTTTT	CASSIGGKLFF
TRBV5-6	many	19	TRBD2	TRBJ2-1	TGTGCCAGCAGCCCCTGGGGACTAGCGGGGGGCCACTCCTACAATGAGCAGTTCTTC	CASSPWGLAGGHSYNEQFF
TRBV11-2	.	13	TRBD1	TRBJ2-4	TGTGCCAGCAGCGAGAGACAGGGGGGCATTCAGTACTTC	CASSERQGGIQYF
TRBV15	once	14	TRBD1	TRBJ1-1	TGTGCCACCAGCCTACGACTCGGGACAGCTGAAGCTTTCTTT	CATSLRLGTAEAFF
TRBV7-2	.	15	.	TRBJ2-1	TGTGCCAGCAGCTTATGGGCAAACTCCTACAATGAGCAGTTCTTC	CASSLWANSYNEQFF
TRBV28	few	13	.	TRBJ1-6	TGTGCCAGCAGTAAGACAGGCAATTCACCCCTCCACTTT	CASSKTGNSPLHF
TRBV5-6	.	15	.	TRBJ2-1	TGTGCCAGCAGCTTGGGGGCGACTAGAAACAATGAGCAGTTCTTC	CASSLGATRNNEQFF
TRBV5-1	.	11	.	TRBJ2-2	TGCGCCAGCAGAGAGACCGGGGAGCTGTTTTTT	CASRETGELFF
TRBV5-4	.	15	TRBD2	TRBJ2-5	TGTGCCAGCAGCTTGGAATCCCAGGGAGGGGAGACCCAGTACTTC	CASSLESQGGETQYF
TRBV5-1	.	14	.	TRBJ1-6	TGCGCCAGCAGCTTGCAGGGTTCTAATTCACCCCTCCACTTT	CASSLQGSNSPLHF
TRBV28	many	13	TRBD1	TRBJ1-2	TGTGCCAGCAGAAAAACAGGGGGCGACGGCTACACCTTC	CASRKTGGDGYTF
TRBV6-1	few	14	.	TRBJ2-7	TGTGCCAGCAGTGAAGCGCAGGGCCCCTACGAGCAGTACTTC	CASSEAQGPYEQYF
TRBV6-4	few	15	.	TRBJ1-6	TGTGCCAGCAGTGACGGGGCAGCTAATAATTCACCCCTCCACTTT	CASSDGAANNSPLHF
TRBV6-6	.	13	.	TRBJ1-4	TGTGCCAGCAAAAGGGGTGTAGGTGAAAAACTGTTTTTT	CASKRGVGEKLFF
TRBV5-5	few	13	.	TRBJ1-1	TGTGCCAGCAGCCTGATACAGGACACTGAAGCTTTCTTT	CASSLIQDTEAFF
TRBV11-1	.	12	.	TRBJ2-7	TGTGCCAGCAGCTTGAATCGGTACGAGCAGTACTTC	CASSLNRYEQYF
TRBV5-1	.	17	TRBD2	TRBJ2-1	TGCGCCAGCAGCAGGGGACTAGCGGGGGTAGCCTACAATGAGCAGTTCTTC	CASSRGLAGVAYNEQFF
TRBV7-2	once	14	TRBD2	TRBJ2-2	TGTGCCAGCAGCTTAAGGGGACTACCAGGGGAGCTGTTTTTT	CASSLRGLPGELFF
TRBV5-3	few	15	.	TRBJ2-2	TGTGCCAGAAGCTTGGTACAGGGGAACACCGGGGAGCTGTTTTTT	CARSLVQGNTGELFF
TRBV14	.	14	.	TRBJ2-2	TGTGCCAGCAGCCAAGAGTGGGGAGCCGGGGAGCTGTTTTTT	CASSQEWGAGELFF